This T cell receptor (beta chain) is from a study of CD8 T cells in ankylosing spondylitis. CDR1 is SGDLS and CDR2 is YYNGEE in the germline V gene. Trimming pared 3 bases from V and 7 bases from J, leaving 11 bases between. The CDR3 loop spans 14 amino acids. With regard to this clonotype: Its antigen remains unknown.

Findings and caveats of the study: Several of the motif variants were reported before in synovial fluid and blood from reactive arthritis. Disease-linked clones proved CD8+ and comparatively uncommon in peripheral blood.

In making TCR beta libraries, quantitative 5'-RACE with molecular barcodes was used. In TCRdb, the 5' RACE reads were re-called with MiXCR into one record per CDR3 protein. The table includes 7,500 to 10,000 distinct CDR3 sequences, about 6% detected once. This TCR derives from a female donor with ankylosing spondylitis or in good health (not recorded which). Specimen: blood, either unsorted or a sorted T cell fraction (not recorded which). This chain uses TRBV9 with TRBJ1-6; no clear D gene. The CDR3 region has the DNA TGTGCCAGCAGCGAGGACCACGAGAATTCACCCCTCCACTTT. It is translated as CASSEDHENSPLHF.